A selection of T cell receptor beta chains follows, all from one sample in a study of CD8 T cells in Susac syndrome. Each CDR3 protein is one row after TCRdb ran MiXCR on the immunoSEQ multiplex PCR reads. Here the sample spans 92,000 or so distinct CDR3 sequences, 95% to 97% being singletons. Sequenced input: CD8+ T cells from PBMCs. The receptors here all came from a human donor with Susac syndrome. CDR3s leave out the opening cysteine and the closing phenylalanine or tryptophan.

>TRBV20-1
SASRLAGNQETQY
>TRBV3-1
ASRPHGDGANYGYT
>TRBV12-3/TRBV12-4
ASSPRGDNPYEQY
>TRBV15
ATSRGTGEGFYEQY
>TRBV30
AWSVGSNQPQH
>TRBV24-1
ATSDTPGRNEQF
>TRBV24-1
ATSDSRAGGPDTQY
>TRBV30
AWRGTGYSGQY
>TRBV12-3/TRBV12-4
ASSKNTGSCF
>TRBV4-1
ASSQTTLPKAGNSPLH
>TRBV18
ASSPPTQNYGYT
>TRBV7-9
ASSNTGTDTQY
>TRBV23-1
ASSQSTSGDTGELF
>TRBV29-1
SVEGGTGTNEKLF
>TRBV20-1
SARDREGRGHSGYT
>TRBV20-1
SARVGHSDNSPLH
>TRBV29-1
SVHREDTEAF
>TRBV29-1
SVEVTSGAYEQY
>TRBV24-1
ATSGTGTEQETQY
>TRBV27
ASSLQGGIGPQH
>TRBV4-3
ASSQDTQRGGGGELF
>TRBV15
ATSRDLSAGAQETQY
>TRBV19
ASSIGLAEETQY
>TRBV20-1
SARVLRGDRGHYGYT
>TRBV12-3/TRBV12-4
ASSSGPRAEAF
>TRBV30
AWTPSLRGRETQY
>TRBV12-3/TRBV12-4
ASSLSSRGSEKLF
>TRBV20-1
SARSGDTEAF
>TRBV7-2
ASRLQGWGNQPQH
>TRBV3-1
ASSQVYGTGVRNEQF
>TRBV7-8
ASSLRTSGGQTNNEQF
>TRBV12-3/TRBV12-4
ASSLRAGNYGYT
>TRBV7-6
ASTRTGASEKLF
>TRBV13
ASSFRITGGTGELF
>TRBV6-6
ASEGGGTEAF
>TRBV20-1
SAGGQGAAGYT
>TRBV30
AWTVAVNSPLH
>TRBV29-1
SVDLRSGYT
>TRBV4-1
ASSQEATANYGYT
>TRBV4-2
ASSPVGQTAKNIQY
>TRBV13
ASSPGRGRDTQY
>TRBV9
ASSVRDRGREQY
>TRBV3-1
ASSRAGTGPYEQY
>TRBV7-9
ASSLGSDREF
>TRBV24-1
ATSDRKNTGELF
>TRBV14
ASSQDPRWTGETQY
>TRBV7-2
ASTLTGPASYNEQF
>TRBV25-1
ASSAGRGFGTDTQY